These 6 T cell receptor beta chains were all obtained from the same sample, sequenced in a study of shared T cell receptors in the human thymus. Using immunoSEQ multiplex PCR, the repertoire was profiled, and TCRdb retains in-frame clones only, with some absent. The data hold about 540,000 clones, with 75% to 80% observed a single time. The sample also formed part of further work on human thymus T cells.

Sequenced input: thymocytes. These receptors all stem from a boy under two years old with a congenital heart defect.

The chain employs TRBV27 and TRBJ2-5; tentative D call: TRBD1 (5 bases). CDR3 length: 15 residues. Trimming stripped 4 bases from V and 10 bases from J, with 22 bases between. In germline, CDR1 is MNHEY, CDR2 SMNVEV (reference sequence). CDR3 sequence (DNA): TGTGCCAGCAGTTCTATACGGCAGGGCCCTGGGGTCCAGTACTTC. Translated: CASSSIRQGPGVQYF.

The genes are TRBV27 and TRBJ2-1, with D perhaps matching TRBD2 (5 bases). CDR3 length: 16 amino acids. Germline loops: CDR1 MNHEY, CDR2 SMNVEV (reference sequence). V gave up 0 bases and J gave up 12 bases, with 21 bases separating them. CDR3 in DNA: TGTGCCAGCAGTTTATCGGGGTGGACTGACGACTTGGTGCAGTTCTTC. This gives the protein CASSLSGWTDDLVQFF.

This clone was recorded only once. The chain joins TRBV4-3 to TRBJ2-1, with TRBD2 matching over 11 bases. After removal of 2 bases from V and 4 bases from J, the junction contained 10 bases not matched to a gene. The CDR3 has 18 residues. Germline assignment: CDR1 LGHNA and CDR2 YSLEER. The CDR3 sequence: CASSQIPTTSGIYNEQFF. The CDR3 DNA is TGCGCCAGCAGCCAAATACCCACGACTAGCGGGATTTACAATGAGCAGTTCTTC.

The chain recombines TRBV4-1 with TRBJ2-5, with TRBD1 matching 11 bases. The length of the CDR3 is 16 residues. The trim removed 2 bases at V and 5 bases at J, leaving 7 bases unmatched. Germline loops: CDR1 MGHRA, CDR2 YSYEKL. The CDR3 DNA reads TGCGCCAGCAGCCAACTAGGACAGGGGGCGGTGGAGACCCAGTACTTC. This sequence encodes CASSQLGQGAVETQYF.

The rearrangement links TRBV30 to TRBJ2-7; 8 positions match TRBD1. Germline CDR1 GTSNPN, CDR2 SVGIG (reference sequence). This CDR3 has 13 residues. Trimming at V came to 2 bases and at J to 5 bases, leaving 5 bases not matched to a gene. CDR3 in amino acids: CAWSRTGNHEQYF. CDR3 DNA: TGTGCCTGGAGTAGGACAGGGAACCACGAGCAGTACTTC.

The genes are TRBV4-3 and TRBJ2-7, with TRBD2 identical over 14 bases. Trimming cost V 0 bases and J 3 bases; bases outside gene matches: 7. Germline lookup yields CDR1 LGHNA and CDR2 YSLEER. The CDR3 spans 18 residues. In DNA form, the CDR3 reads TGCGCCAGCAGCCAAGATTGGACTAGCGGGAGGTCCCTCTACGAGCAGTACTTC. Amino acid sequence: CASSQDWTSGRSLYEQYF.